The rows below give T cell receptor beta chains drawn from one sample of a study of shared clonotypes between healthy human individuals. Libraries were prepared by immunoSEQ multiplex PCR; TCRdb keeps only in-frame clonotypes and omits some of them. The repertoire holds some 700,000 clones, with 90% as singletons. The sequenced sample was memory CD8+ T cells from PBMCs. These receptors were collected from a man aged 18 to 29 in good health. Some clones in this sample may be carry-over from other donors' samples. CDR3s include the opening cysteine and the closing phenylalanine or tryptophan. D genes are given only for firm matches. Clone size appears in some rows only: once, few, many, or a class for an expanded clone.

V gene,D gene,clone size,J gene,CDR3 DNA,CDR3 protein
TRBV15,TRBD1,NA,TRBJ1-3,TGTGCCAGCTCATACAGGGGCTCTGGAAACACCATATATTTT,CASSYRGSGNTIYF
TRBV4-3,TRBD2,NA,TRBJ2-1,TGCGCCAGCAGCCTGACTAGCGGGAGGGGGAATGAGCAGTTCTTC,CASSLTSGRGNEQFF
TRBV29-1,NA,NA,TRBJ2-3,TGCAGCGGGGATAGCGGAGATACAGATACGCAGTATTTT,CSGDSGDTDTQYF
TRBV28,TRBD2,once,TRBJ2-1,TGTGCCAGCAACCCAATCCTCATAGCGGGAGGGCCCTATGAGCAGTTCTTC,CASNPILIAGGPYEQFF
TRBV11-2,TRBD1,NA,TRBJ1-3,TGTGCCAGCAGCTTTTCAAGGACAGGGGCCCTCTCGGGAAACACCATATATTTT,CASSFSRTGALSGNTIYF
TRBV6-1,TRBD1,NA,TRBJ2-5,TGTGCCAGCAAGACAGGGATCGGCGAGACCCAGTACTTC,CASKTGIGETQYF
TRBV25-1,TRBD1,NA,TRBJ2-7,TGTGCCAGCAGCCCTGGACAGGGACTGTTCCACGAGCAGTACTTC,CASSPGQGLFHEQYF
TRBV10-3,NA,NA,TRBJ1-1,TGTGCCATCAGTGAGTCGGGGCAGATGAACACTGAAGCTTTCTTT,CAISESGQMNTEAFF
TRBV5-1,NA,NA,TRBJ2-1,TGCGCCAGCAGGGTAGGGGGGAATGAGCAGTTCTTC,CASRVGGNEQFF
TRBV30,NA,NA,TRBJ2-7,TGTGCCTGGGGGGACTCCAATTTAGTCTACGAGCAGTACTTC,CAWGDSNLVYEQYF
TRBV5-5,NA,once,TRBJ2-2,TGTGCCAGCAGCCGTTCGGACGGCTACACCGGGGAGCTGTTTTTT,CASSRSDGYTGELFF
TRBV9,TRBD1,NA,TRBJ2-6,TGTGCCAGCAGCGGACGGGACAGCTTCCCCCCGGGGGCCAACGTCCTGACTTTC,CASSGRDSFPPGANVLTF
TRBV19,NA,once,TRBJ1-1,TGTGCCAGCACGTCCCGGGACATTTCCACTGAAGCTTTCTTT,CASTSRDISTEAFF
TRBV7-9,TRBD1,NA,TRBJ1-2,TGTGCCAGCAGCCCTTTAACAGGGGCCCCTCACTATGGCTACACCTTC,CASSPLTGAPHYGYTF